This T cell receptor (beta chain) was recorded in a study of blood T cell repertoires in COVID-19. This CDR3 is built from 12 residues. Per the germline V gene, CDR1 is LNHDA and CDR2 is SQIVND (reference sequence). Clones were read by immunoSEQ multiplex PCR, and TCRdb kept only the in-frame ones, dropping some. Of 130,000 or so clones listed, about 80% are singletons. The receptor was derived from a man aged 50-60 years who had recovered from COVID-19. Sequenced: PBMCs or T cells enriched from blood (not recorded which). This chain uses TRBV19 with TRBJ2-3, with TRBD1 matching 7 bases. This CDR3 is CATGIGTDTQYF. CDR3 in DNA: TGTGCGACAGGGATCGGCACAGATACGCAGTATTTT.